This is a list of T cell receptor beta chains from one sample in a study of technical replicates of blood from a handful of donors. Some clones are missing from TCRdb's copy, which holds only in-frame ones; the method was immunoSEQ multiplex PCR. The data contain roughly 76,000 clones, about 91% of them singletons. The sample consisted of T cells isolated from PBMCs. The receptors derive from a human donor in good health. Some clones in this sample may be carry-over from other donors' samples. Each CDR3 is given without its conserved first and last residue.

v_call cdr3_aa
TRBV18 ASSSRGDPRETQY
TRBV2 ASEREGYNEQF
TRBV6-5 ASSYQGYNEQF
TRBV10-1 ASSESQELNTEAF
TRBV29-1 SVEGVTQPLNTEAF
TRBV9 ASSVTSGRRGEQF
TRBV5-6 ASSLGSLRGYGYT
TRBV6-4 ASSEAGGADTQY
TRBV2 ASYLGGTLDTQY
TRBV6-1 ASSEERGSYEQY
TRBV28 ASSFGGAYGYT
TRBV5-4 ASSFVGLDGIQTQY